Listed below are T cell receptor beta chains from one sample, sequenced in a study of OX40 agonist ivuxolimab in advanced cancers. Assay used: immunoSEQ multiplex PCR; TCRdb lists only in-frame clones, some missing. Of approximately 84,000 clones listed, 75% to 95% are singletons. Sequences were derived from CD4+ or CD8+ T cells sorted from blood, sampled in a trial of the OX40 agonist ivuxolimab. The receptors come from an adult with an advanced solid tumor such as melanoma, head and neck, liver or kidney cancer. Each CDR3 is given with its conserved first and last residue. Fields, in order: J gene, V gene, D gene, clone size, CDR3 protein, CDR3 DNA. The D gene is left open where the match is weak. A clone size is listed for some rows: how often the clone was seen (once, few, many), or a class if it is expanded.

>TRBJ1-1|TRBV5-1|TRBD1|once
CASSSGTVGEAFF
TGCGCCAGCAGCTCCGGGACAGTTGGTGAAGCTTTCTTT
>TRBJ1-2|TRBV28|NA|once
CASSLGIRGGYTF
TGTGCCAGCAGTTTGGGTATAAGGGGAGGCTACACCTTC
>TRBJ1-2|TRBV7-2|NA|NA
CASSFGPGPQSGYTF
TGTGCCAGCAGCTTTGGTCCAGGCCCTCAGTCGGGCTACACCTTC
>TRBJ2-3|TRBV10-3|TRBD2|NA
CAIKGGGLTDTQYF
TGTGCCATCAAGGGCGGGGGGCTCACAGATACGCAGTATTTT
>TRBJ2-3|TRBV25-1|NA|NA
CASSEWGVDTQYF
TGTGCCAGCAGTGAATGGGGGGTAGATACGCAGTATTTT
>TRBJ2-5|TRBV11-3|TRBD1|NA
CASSPRTGWQETQYF
TGTGCCAGCAGCCCGCGGACAGGGTGGCAAGAGACCCAGTACTTC
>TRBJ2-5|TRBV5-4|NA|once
CASSLKMGQRDPETQYF
TGTGCCAGCAGCTTGAAAATGGGGCAGAGGGATCCAGAGACCCAGTACTTC
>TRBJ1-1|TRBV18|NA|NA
CASSPSYTSPHTEAFF
TGTGCCAGCTCACCAAGTTACACCTCACCTCACACTGAAGCTTTCTTT
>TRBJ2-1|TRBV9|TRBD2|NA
CASSALAGLIF
TGTGCCAGCAGCGCCCTAGCGGGCCTAATCTTC
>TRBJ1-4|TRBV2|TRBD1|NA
CASTVLTGGKLFF
TGTGCCAGCACCGTTTTGACAGGGGGAAAACTGTTTTTT
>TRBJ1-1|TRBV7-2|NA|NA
CASSSRDTTEAFF
TGTGCCAGCAGCTCAAGAGACACCACTGAAGCTTTCTTT
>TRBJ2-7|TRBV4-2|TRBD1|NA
CASSQRTGGGYEQYF
TGTGCCAGCAGCCAACGGACAGGGGGCGGTTACGAGCAGTACTTC
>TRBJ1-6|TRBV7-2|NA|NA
CASSLRGGDNSPLHF
TGTGCCAGCAGCTTGCGAGGGGGGGATAATTCACCCCTCCACTTT
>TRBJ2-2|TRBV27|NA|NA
CASSLRPNTGELFF
TGTGCCAGCAGTTTACGGCCGAACACCGGGGAGCTGTTTTTT
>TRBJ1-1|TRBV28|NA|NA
CAPARAGVNTEAFF
TGTGCCCCCGCGCGGGCCGGGGTTAACACTGAAGCTTTCTTT
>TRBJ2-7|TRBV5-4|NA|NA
CASSQIGRTSSYEQYF
TGTGCCAGCAGCCAGATTGGACGGACAAGCTCCTACGAGCAGTACTTC
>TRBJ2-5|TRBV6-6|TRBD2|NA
CASTPAGGQETQYF
TGTGCCAGCACCCCAGCGGGGGGTCAAGAGACCCAGTACTTC
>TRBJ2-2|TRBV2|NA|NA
CASKAGLGNTGELFF
TGTGCCAGCAAGGCGGGTCTAGGGAACACCGGGGAGCTGTTTTTT
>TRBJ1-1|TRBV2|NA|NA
CASISLRNTEAFF
TGTGCCAGCATCTCCCTGAGGAACACTGAAGCTTTCTTT
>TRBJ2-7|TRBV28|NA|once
CASSSHDRSHEQYF
TGTGCCAGCAGTTCCCACGACAGGTCCCACGAGCAGTACTTC
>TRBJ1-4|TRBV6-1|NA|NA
CASSGSRGAGEKLFF
TGTGCCAGCAGTGGATCACGGGGGGCTGGTGAAAAACTGTTTTTT
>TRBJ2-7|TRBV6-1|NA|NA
CASSLDFSYEQYF
TGTGCCAGCAGCCTTGATTTTTCCTACGAGCAGTACTTC
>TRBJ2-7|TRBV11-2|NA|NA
CASSEIRSRGRSSYEQYF
TGTGCCAGCAGCGAAATAAGGAGTCGTGGCAGGAGCTCCTACGAGCAGTACTTC
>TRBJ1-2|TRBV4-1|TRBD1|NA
CASSQESKGAGANYGYTF
TGCGCCAGCAGCCAAGAATCGAAGGGGGCCGGGGCTAACTATGGCTACACCTTC
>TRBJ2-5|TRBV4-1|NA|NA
CASSQSGKFQETQYF
TGCGCCAGCAGCCAATCAGGGAAGTTCCAAGAGACCCAGTACTTC
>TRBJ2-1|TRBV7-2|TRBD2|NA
CASSLVGGLAGIYNEQFF
TGTGCCAGCAGCTTAGTTGGGGGGCTAGCGGGGATTTACAATGAGCAGTTCTTC
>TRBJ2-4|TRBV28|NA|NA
CASSEPGLPVLAKNIQYF
TGTGCCAGCAGTGAACCGGGACTTCCCGTCTTAGCCAAAAACATTCAGTACTTC
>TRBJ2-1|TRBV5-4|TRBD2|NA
CASSSPSGRTHNEQFF
TGTGCCAGCAGCTCGCCTAGCGGGAGGACCCACAATGAGCAGTTCTTC
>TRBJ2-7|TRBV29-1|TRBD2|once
CSVGWTSGIGEQYF
TGCAGCGTTGGCTGGACTAGCGGGATTGGTGAGCAGTACTTC
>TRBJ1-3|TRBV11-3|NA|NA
CASSSIQGGGNTIYF
TGTGCCAGCAGCTCGATCCAGGGTGGAGGAAACACCATATATTTT
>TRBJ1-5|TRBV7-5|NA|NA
CVRSLLPLEGVGGNQPQHF
TGTGTCAGAAGCTTACTTCCACTGGAAGGGGTAGGTGGCAATCAGCCCCAGCATTTT
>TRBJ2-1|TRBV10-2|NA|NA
CASSDISGNTYNEQFF
TGCGCCAGCAGTGATATTAGCGGAAATACCTACAATGAGCAGTTCTTC
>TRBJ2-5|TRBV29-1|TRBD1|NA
CSVRGQIQETQYF
TGCAGCGTAAGGGGGCAGATTCAAGAGACCCAGTACTTC
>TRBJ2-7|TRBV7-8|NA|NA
CASSPGRYLQYF
TGTGCCAGCAGCCCAGGACGTTACCTGCAGTACTTC
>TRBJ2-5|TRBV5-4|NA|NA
CASSFGGGDQETQYF
TGTGCCAGCAGCTTCGGTGGCGGAGACCAAGAGACCCAGTACTTC
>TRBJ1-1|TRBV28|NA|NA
CASESRGGMNTEAFF
TGTGCCAGCGAGTCCCGGGGAGGCATGAACACTGAAGCTTTCTTT
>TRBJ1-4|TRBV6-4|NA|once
CASPDPNEKLFF
TGTGCCAGTCCGGACCCTAATGAAAAACTGTTTTTT
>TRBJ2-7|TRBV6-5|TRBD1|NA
CASSYWRTGGPWEQYF
TGTGCCAGCAGTTACTGGAGAACAGGGGGACCGTGGGAGCAGTACTTC
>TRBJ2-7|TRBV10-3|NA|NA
CAISGRGSSPYEQYF
TGTGCCATCAGTGGTAGGGGGAGTTCGCCCTACGAGCAGTACTTC
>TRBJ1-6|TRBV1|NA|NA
CTNRQVGLYNSPLHF
TGCACCAATAGACAGGTCGGACTCTATAATTCACCCCTCCACTTT
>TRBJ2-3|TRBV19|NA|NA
CASSPRDTSTDTQYF
TGTGCCAGTAGTCCCAGGGATACTAGCACAGATACGCAGTATTTT
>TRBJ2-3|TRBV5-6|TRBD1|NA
CASSLDRGRTDTQYF
TGTGCCAGCAGCTTGGACAGGGGGAGGACAGATACGCAGTATTTT
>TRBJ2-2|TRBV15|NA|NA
CATSRDVPASINTGELFF
TGTGCCACCAGCAGAGATGTGCCAGCATCTATAAACACCGGGGAGCTGTTTTTT
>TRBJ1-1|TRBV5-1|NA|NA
CASSPRTLFEAFF
TGCGCCAGCAGCCCACGCACCCTATTTGAAGCTTTCTTT
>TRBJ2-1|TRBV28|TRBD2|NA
CASREGGLAGQHEQFF
TGTGCCAGCAGGGAGGGGGGACTAGCGGGCCAACATGAGCAGTTCTTC